Listed here are 6 T cell receptor beta chains from one sample, sequenced in a study of blood T cells in healthy people across ages. Primed by a sample-barcoded 5' primer and a J-beta primer mix, a second PCR proceeded for about 6 to 12 cycles. TCRdb reanalysed the 5' RACE reads using MiXCR and keeps one entry per CDR3 protein. Of 850,000 to 950,000 distinct CDR3 sequences listed, roughly 26% were seen once; the top ten hold 17%. What was sequenced was blood. The source is a woman of 80 years or more in good health.

The rearrangement joins TRBV3-1 to TRBJ2-3, with D possibly being TRBD1 (6 bases). V was clipped by 2 bases and J by 0 bases, with 12 bases between them. This CDR3 is 16 amino acids long. CDR1 and CDR2 (germline): LGHDT, YNNKEL (reference sequence). The CDR3 coding sequence is TGTGCCAGCAGCCAACAGGGGTCCCCTAGCACAGATACGCAGTATTTT. It translates to CASSQQGSPSTDTQYF.

The sample holds many counts of this clonotype. This CDR3 reads CASSLGDIQETQYF. For the CDR3, the DNA is TGTGCCAGCAGCTTGGGGGACATTCAAGAGACCCAGTACTTC. V usage is TRBV5-6 and J usage is TRBJ2-5, with D possibly matching TRBD1 (6 bases). Trimming shortened V by 0 bases and J by 2 bases, and 8 bases separated the two germline ends. The CDR3 is 14 amino acids. Germline CDR1 and CDR2: SGHDT and YYEEEE.

This clonotype occurred once. Germline is not matched at one junction end, which may reflect a read error. This sequence joins TRBV6-1 and TRBJ2-6; D is possibly TRBD2 (7 bases). Germline V lookup: CDR1 MNHNS, CDR2 SASEGT. This CDR3 contains 17 residues. The DNA for the CDR3 is TGTGCCAGCAGCCCGGGGGGACATTTCTCTGGGGCCGACGTCCGGACTTTC. Its protein is CASSPGGHFSGADVRTF.

This clonotype was counted at least ten times. V and J are TRBV28 and TRBJ1-5; 7 bases align to TRBD1. Germline loops: CDR1 MDHEN, CDR2 SYDVKM. The CDR3 extends over 15 amino acids. The junction had 8 bases not matched to a gene; V was cut back by 7 bases and J by 2 bases. The CDR3 DNA is TGTGCCAGCACCACCCAGGGGGGCGGCAATCAGCCCCAGCATTTT. Its translation is CASTTQGGGNQPQHF.

In the case of this clonotype: A much larger clone sits a single nucleotide away, making a read error possible. The chain is built from TRBV7-9 and TRBJ2-3; D might be TRBD2 (6 bases). The CDR3 covers 13 residues. Per the germline V gene, CDR1 is SEHNR and CDR2 is FQNEAQ (reference sequence). The DNA for the CDR3 is TGTGCCAACAGCGGGTCTCGAACAGATACGCAGTATTTT. It codes for CANSGSRTDTQYF. Looking up the rest from reference TRBV7-9 and TRBJ2-3 gives the full variable domain: DTGVSQNPRHKITKRGQNVTFRCDPISEHNRLYWYRQTLGQGPEFLTYFQNEAQLEKSRLLSDRFSAERPKGSFSTLEIQRTEQGDSAMYLCANSGSRTDTQYFGPGTRLTVL.

The chain uses TRBV20-1 and TRBJ1-2; D is undetermined. The CDR3 sequence is 13 residues long. Trimming removed 4 bases at V and 3 bases at J, with 12 bases between. Per germline, CDR1 DFQATT and CDR2 SNEGSKA (reference sequence). In DNA form, the CDR3 reads TGCAGTGCTAACCCCCGGGGTTACTATGGCTACACCTTC. It is translated as CSANPRGYYGYTF.